These 22 T cell receptor beta chains were sequenced from one sample in a study of T cell repertoires in cytomegalovirus infection. These TCRs' antigens remain unknown. TCRdb analysed the reads with MiXCR anew, one entry per CDR3 protein. The sample lists 80,000 or so distinct CDR3 sequences, roughly a quarter occurring once. Sequenced here: CD8+ T cells from cultured PBMCs, sampled from culture after CMV antigen stimulation. The receptor source for this set is a human donor in good health (CMV status not recorded). Some clones in this sample may be carry-over from other donors' samples.

This clonotype has a count of ten or more. The rearrangement joins TRBV7-9 to TRBJ2-5; D perhaps matches TRBD1 (6 bases). The V end was cut by 5 bases, the J end by 3 bases, with 10 bases between. This CDR3 has 13 amino acids. CDR1 SEHNR and CDR2 FQNEAQ come from the germline V gene (reference sequence). This CDR3 reads CASSGEGEETQYF. Written as DNA, the CDR3 is TGTGCCAGCAGCGGTGAGGGGGAAGAGACCCAGTACTTC.

This clonotype came up many times. CDR3 residues: CASSQDEGEEEKLFF. CDR3 bases: TGCGCCAGCAGCCAAGATGAAGGGGAGGAAGAAAAACTGTTTTTT. V is TRBV4-3 and J is TRBJ1-4; D might be TRBD1 (5 bases). Trimming pared 0 bases from V and 8 bases from J, leaving 13 bases between. CDR1 is LGHNA, CDR2 YSLEER, per germline. CDR3 length: 15 amino acids.

The rearrangement links TRBV15 to TRBJ2-3; maybe TRBD2 (6 bases). V lost 4 bases to trimming and J lost 1 base, with 15 bases between them. Germline V gene sequence: CDR1 LNHNV, CDR2 YYDKDF (reference sequence). CDR3 size: 16 residues. CDR3 protein: CATSMRSGRRTDTQYF. CDR3 nucleotide sequence: TGTGCCACCAGCATGCGTAGCGGTAGACGCACAGATACGCAGTATTTT.

This clonotype came up many times. The chain has TRBV12-3 or TRBV12-4 and TRBJ2-5; TRBD1 matches at 8 bases. The CDR3 totals 15 residues. V was pared by 5 bases and J by 3 bases, with 8 bases of the junction left unmatched. In DNA, the CDR3 is TGTGCCAGCAGTGCTATTAACAGGGGGGAAGAGACCCAGTACTTC. Translation gives CASSAINRGEETQYF.

This clonotype was found a few times. J is TRBJ1-1 and V is TRBV19, with D uncertain. Germline V gene data show CDR1 as LNHDA and CDR2 as SQIVND (reference sequence). The CDR3 is 13 residues long. Trimming stripped 0 bases from V and 8 bases from J, with 10 bases between. The CDR3 protein is CASSIDGRWEAFF. The CDR3 coding sequence is TGTGCCAGTAGTATAGACGGCCGATGGGAAGCTTTCTTT.

This clonotype was detected ten times or more. The V call is TRBV7-2, the J call TRBJ2-1; D gene ambiguous. CDR3 length equals 12 residues. V lost 1 base to trimming and J lost 7 bases, with 5 bases between them. CDR1 and CDR2 (germline): SGHTA, FQGNSA. CDR3 sequence: CASSLVPNEQFF. The CDR3 DNA sequence: TGTGCCAGCAGCTTAGTTCCGAATGAGCAGTTCTTC.

The chain joins TRBV27 to TRBJ2-1, with D possibly TRBD2 on 5 matching bases. Trimming took 5 bases from V and 9 from J, leaving 8 bases between them. Germline CDR1 and CDR2: MNHEY and SMNVEV (reference sequence). The CDR3 runs to 11 residues. The CDR3 loop is CASSRGSEQFF. The CDR3 bases are TGTGCCAGCAGTCGGGGTAGTGAGCAGTTCTTC.

The rearrangement links TRBV7-9 to TRBJ1-4; maybe TRBD1 (5 bases). The CDR3 consists of 13 residues. Trimming took 2 bases from V and 8 from J, leaving 9 bases between them. Germline V gives CDR1 SEHNR, CDR2 FQNEAQ (reference sequence). Here the CDR3 reads CASSLWRGEKLFF. CDR3 nucleotide sequence: TGTGCCAGCAGCTTATGGAGGGGCGAAAAACTGTTTTTT.

Remarks on this clonotype: A read error may account for a junction end that differs from germline. The rearrangement links TRBV5-1 to TRBJ2-3; no firm D call. CDR3 length: 15 residues. CDR1 and CDR2 from the germline V gene are SGHRS and YFSETQ. The CDR3 nucleotides read TGCGCCGGCAGCTACCGGCAGCCCTTCACAGATACGCAGTATTTT. Encoded protein: CAGSYRQPFTDTQYF.

This sequence joins TRBV20-1 and TRBJ2-1, with D perhaps TRBD1 or TRBD2 (5 bases each). Between the trimmed V and J ends, which lost 0 bases and 7 bases, there was a span of 25 bases. The CDR3 is 18 amino acids. Germline assignment: CDR1 DFQATT and CDR2 SNEGSKA (reference sequence). The CDR3 DNA reads TGCAGTGCTAGAGATAACCTTCTGGGGACGCTTGGCCTTAATGAGCAGTTCTTC. It yields the protein CSARDNLLGTLGLNEQFF.

This clonotype was observed a few times. CDR3 protein: CASSQDSLEQYNEQFF. CDR3 nucleotides: TGCGCCAGCAGCCAAGACTCGCTAGAACAGTACAATGAGCAGTTCTTC. V usage is TRBV4-1 and J usage is TRBJ2-1; unclear D gene. CDR1 MGHRA and CDR2 YSYEKL come from the germline V gene. The V gene lost 0 bases and the J gene lost 4 bases, with 13 bases spanning the gap. This CDR3 contains 16 residues.

V is TRBV4-1 and J is TRBJ2-4, with D perhaps matching TRBD1 (5 bases). V lost 0 bases and J lost 1, with 7 bases in between. CDR3 size: 15 residues. Germline CDR1 MGHRA, CDR2 YSYEKL. CDR3 in amino acids: CASSQENRAKNIQYF. As DNA, the CDR3 is TGCGCCAGCAGCCAAGAGAACAGGGCCAAAAACATTCAGTACTTC.

V usage is TRBV27 and J usage is TRBJ1-4; 8 bases agree with TRBD1. Germline loops: CDR1 MNHEY, CDR2 SMNVEV (reference sequence). This CDR3 is built from 14 residues. J gave up 7 bases and V 5 bases, and 6 bases lay outside the gene matches. The CDR3 DNA reads TGTGCCAGCAGTCCTTCGACAGGGGCTGAAAAACTGTTTTTT. Protein: CASSPSTGAEKLFF.

V and J are TRBV6-2 or TRBV6-3 and TRBJ2-1; no reliable D call. The CDR3 is made up of 11 amino acids. Germline V gives CDR1 MNHEY, CDR2 SVGEGT. V was trimmed by 6 bases and J by 4 bases, leaving 4 bases between them. CDR3 coding DNA: TGTGCCAGCAGGGCGTACAATGAGCAGTTCTTC. Its protein product is CASRAYNEQFF.

This clonotype was observed many times. The chain recombines TRBV6-1 with TRBJ1-2, with 8 bases identical to TRBD1. The germline V gene has CDR1 MNHNS and CDR2 SASEGT. The CDR3 extends over 14 amino acids. Trimming took 7 bases from V and 7 from J; bases not matched to a gene: 11. CDR3 DNA sequence: TGTGCCAGCACCGAAGGGACAGGCGGTCGTGGCTACACCTTC. It is translated as CASTEGTGGRGYTF.

There are a few counts of this clonotype. The gene calls are TRBV6-2 or TRBV6-3 and TRBJ2-2; 10 bases match TRBD2. With V trimmed by 7 bases and J by 4 bases, 9 bases remained unmatched. The germline V gene encodes CDR1 MNHEY and CDR2 SVGEGT. CDR3 length: 16 residues. In DNA form, the CDR3 reads TGTGCCAGCACCGGGCTAGCGGGAGAAAGCACCGGGGAGCTGTTTTTT. It codes for CASTGLAGESTGELFF.

This clonotype came up a few times. The chain joins TRBV9 to TRBJ2-1, with D unresolved. CDR1 and CDR2 (germline): SGDLS, YYNGEE. CDR3 length: 16 residues. Trimming shortened V by 3 bases and J by 5 bases, and 18 bases separated the two germline ends. This chain's CDR3 is CASSGSVTRANNEQFF. The CDR3 DNA reads as TGTGCCAGCAGCGGATCGGTTACCCGGGCCAACAATGAGCAGTTCTTC.

The V gene is TRBV27, the J gene TRBJ2-5; no firm D call. The length of the CDR3 is 13 residues. Trimming stripped 6 bases from V and 1 base from J, with 9 bases between. CDR1 is MNHEY and CDR2 is SMNVEV in the germline V gene (reference sequence). The CDR3 region has the DNA TGTGCCAGCAGCGCGAGAACCCAAGAGACCCAGTACTTC. Protein: CASSARTQETQYF.

The V call is TRBV4-3, the J call TRBJ1-2; D uncertain. The ends were cut back, 3 bases at V and 3 bases at J, with 11 bases in the middle. This CDR3 has 14 residues. Germline lookup yields CDR1 LGHNA and CDR2 YSLEER. The CDR3, as DNA: TGCGCCAGCAGCCAGGAGGGTTGGGACTATGGCTACACCTTC. The encoded protein is CASSQEGWDYGYTF.

This clonotype showed up many times. The chain couples TRBV12-3 or TRBV12-4 to TRBJ1-5; D is perhaps TRBD1 (6 bases). CDR3 size: 13 residues. The V end was cut by 6 bases, the J end by 4 bases, with 10 bases between. DNA of the CDR3: TGTGCCAGCAGACGGACAGTAAATCAGCCCCAGCATTTT. This codes for CASRRTVNQPQHF.

Remarks on this clonotype: This sequence may be a read error, since a much larger clone differs from it by one base. The chain has TRBV7-8 and TRBJ2-1; D not resolved. The CDR3 totals 12 residues. Germline V gene lookup returns CDR1 SGHVS and CDR2 FQNEAQ. V dropped 5 bases and J dropped 8 bases, with 10 bases sitting between them. This CDR3 is CASSLTPDEQFF. CDR3 in DNA: TGTGCCAGCAGCCTGACCCCCGATGAGCAGTTCTTC. Looking up the rest from reference TRBV7-8 and TRBJ2-1 gives the full variable domain: GAGVSQSPRYKVAKRGQDVALRCDPISGHVSLFWYQQALGQGPEFLTYFQNEAQLDKSGLPSDRFFAERPEGSVSTLKIQRTQQEDSAVYLCASSLTPDEQFFGPGTRLTVL.

This clonotype was observed a handful of times. This rearrangement joins TRBV20-1 to TRBJ2-1, with D perhaps given as TRBD1 or TRBD2 (6 bases each). The CDR3 totals 15 residues. Germline V lookup: CDR1 DFQATT, CDR2 SNEGSKA (reference sequence). Trimming removed 1 base at V and 3 bases at J, with 13 bases between. Written as DNA, the CDR3 is TGCAGTGCTAGAGCTATAGCGGACAGCTACAATGAGCAGTTCTTC. It specifies CSARAIADSYNEQFF.